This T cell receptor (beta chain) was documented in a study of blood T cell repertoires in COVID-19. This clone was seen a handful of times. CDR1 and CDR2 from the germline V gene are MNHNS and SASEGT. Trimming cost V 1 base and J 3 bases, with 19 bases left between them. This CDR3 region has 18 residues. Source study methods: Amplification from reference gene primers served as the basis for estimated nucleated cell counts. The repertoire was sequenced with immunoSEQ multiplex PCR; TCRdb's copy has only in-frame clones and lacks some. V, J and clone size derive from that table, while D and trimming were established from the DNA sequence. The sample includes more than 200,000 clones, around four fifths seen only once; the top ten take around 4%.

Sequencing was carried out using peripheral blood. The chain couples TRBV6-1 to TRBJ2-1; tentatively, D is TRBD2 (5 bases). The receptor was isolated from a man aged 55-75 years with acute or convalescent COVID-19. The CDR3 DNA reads TGTGCCAGCAGTGAAGAGGGAGAACTAGTGGCGTACTACAATGAGCAGTTCTTC. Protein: CASSEEGELVAYYNEQFF.